The source of this T cell receptor beta chain is a study of blood T cell repertoires in COVID-19 (dated by TCRdb to the early 2020s). As for the study more broadly: Samples from collaborators originated in the United States, Italy and Spain and spanned both the acute and convalescent phases of COVID-19. The samples were drawn from the first 160 participants of the ongoing ImmuneRACE study and from 1,254 subjects provided by 6 global collaborators. The repertoires were released in a freely available public database intended as a resource for research on the immune response to SARS-CoV-2. Where available, HLA class I and class II types were taken from metadata supplied by the sample provider and were not determined by assay-based typing. The sample metadata nearly always contained a de-identified subject ID, COVID-19 status, age in years and sex. Deeply sampled blood TCRbeta repertoires from subjects exposed to, actively infected with, or recovered from COVID-19 were included in the dataset. The prospective study material was composed of cDNA or gDNA derived from T cells, B-cell-depleted T cells, or PBMCs. Paper-wide results and their limitations: The amount of clinical and demographic metadata varied by source and participant and was provided uncurated.

Regarding this clone: Its binding antigen is unknown. No base quality information exists; no much larger clone differs at one position.

Enrolling through a virtual design, the prospective study's participants ranged in age from roughly 18 to 89 years and lived across more than 20 United States geographic areas. Cohort assignment in the prospective study relied on participant-reported clinical history from a screening survey and a study questionnaire. A participant counted as exposed if, within 2 weeks of entering the study, that participant had been in contact with someone who had a PCR-confirmed or clinician-diagnosed COVID-19 case. Each participant in the prospective study had whole blood, serum and a nasopharyngeal or oropharyngeal swab collected by mobile phlebotomists. Participants in the prospective study had the option to provide additional blood draws and questionnaires over a roughly 2-month period. Prospective study blood samples were shipped either frozen or at room temperature before DNA extraction. Based on the germline V gene (reference sequence), the CDR1 and CDR2 sequences are LNHDA and SQIVND. Including the terminal cysteine and phenylalanine, the CDR3 comprises 14 residues. CDR3 DNA is the only sequence kept; it has 42 bases, read in frame from the first base. For this chain, trimming is 7 bases at the V end and 4 bases at the J end, and the number of junction bases without a gene match is 9.

TCRbeta CDR3 regions were amplified from genomic DNA by means of the immunoSEQ Assay, a bias-controlled multiplex PCR. The original pipeline was this. The number of nucleated cells in each sample was estimated from the amplification of reference gene primers within the assay. Sequence reads were collapsed and filtered to measure the absolute abundance of every unique TCRbeta CDR3 rearrangement. Productive Simpson clonality was computed per sample as the square root of Simpson's diversity index over productive rearrangements. TCRdb mirrors the immuneACCESS table, restricted to in-frame sequences. Some clones are absent from its copies; in checked studies, under half trace to an unresolved V gene, and the reason for the others is unknown. Clonal size and the V and J genes are those of that table, whereas D and trimming came from the DNA. The sample table holds about 430,000 clones, of which approximately 90% were seen once. In total, the top ten clones hold about 1.5% of the sample.

Sample: PBMCs or T cells enriched from blood (not recorded which). The V and J genes are TRBV19 and TRBJ2-5; TRBD1 aligns with 7 central bases. This sequence originates from a woman aged 18-35 years who had been exposed to COVID-19. The CDR3: CASKEQGLGETQYF. The nucleotide sequence reads as follows: TGTGCCAGTAAAGAACAGGGGCTCGGAGAGACCCAGTACTTC.